Below, 4 T cell receptor beta chains from the same sample are listed, as sequenced in a study of radiation and T cells in renal cell carcinoma (TCRdb year 2020). The library was made by the immunoSEQ multiplex PCR assay. Drawn from immuneACCESS, this table holds only the in-frame rearrangements with V and J called that TCRdb kept. Clones are partly lost; checked studies trace under half to an unresolved V gene and leave the rest unexplained. This sample is represented by approximately 150,000 clones; around 89% of them were singletons. The top ten clones comprise around 4% of the sample. The intended sense of this specimen's time point label: baseline pretreatment blood. What this sample's treatment or condition label stands for: 15 Gy SBRT to primary tumor, nephrectomy 4 weeks later. Specimen: blood, collected from a patient whose treatment included radiotherapy and nephrectomy. These receptors all come from a woman in her 70s with renal cell carcinoma.

The rearrangement joins TRBV19 to TRBJ2-5, with D possibly TRBD2 on 5 matching bases. V gave up 5 bases and J gave up 6 bases, with 13 bases separating them. Germline V gene sequence: CDR1 LNHDA, CDR2 SQIVND (reference sequence). The CDR3 totals 13 residues. The CDR3 is CASSREGGKTQYF. The CDR3 coding sequence is TGTGCCAGTAGTCGCGAAGGAGGAAAGACCCAGTACTTC.

This chain connects TRBV9 to TRBJ2-5; tentatively, D is TRBD1 or TRBD2 (5 bases each). V gave up 4 bases and J gave up 1 base, with 14 bases separating them. Germline V gene data show CDR1 as SGDLS and CDR2 as YYNGEE. The CDR3 contains 15 residues. The CDR3 coding sequence is TGTGCCAGCAGCCCATCGAGGGGCGGCCAAGAGACCCAGTACTTC. Translated, it gives CASSPSRGGQETQYF.

The chain joins TRBV5-4 to TRBJ2-5, with 7 bases fitting TRBD2. With 4 bases clipped from V and 5 bases from J, the junction kept 11 bases outside the gene matches. This CDR3 is built from 15 residues. Per the germline V gene, CDR1 is SGHNT and CDR2 is YYREEE (reference sequence). The CDR3 DNA is TGTGCCAGCAGCGCACCGAGCGGGGCAACCGAGACCCAGTACTTC. It yields the protein CASSAPSGATETQYF.

This chain uses TRBV6-6 with TRBJ2-2; D is ambiguous. Looked up from germline, CDR1 is MNHNY and CDR2 is SVGAGI (reference sequence). CDR3 size: 10 residues. Trimming took 6 bases from V and 4 from J, leaving 0 bases between them. CDR3 in amino acids: CASSTGELFF. The CDR3 DNA reads TGTGCCAGCAGCACCGGGGAGCTGTTTTTT.